These 17 T cell receptor beta chains share one sample of origin, sequenced in a study of cytomegalovirus exposure and HLA in healthy donors. Clones were sequenced by immunoSEQ multiplex PCR, and TCRdb holds only the in-frame ones, with some missing. Of about 110,000 clones in the sample, less than 90% were seen once. Material: PBMCs. The receptors derive from a young woman in good health and CMV-seropositive.

The CDR3 region has the DNA TGTGCCAGCACCACGACAGGGCGCACTGAAGCTTTCTTT. It specifies CASTTTGRTEAFF. The chain joins TRBV28 to TRBJ1-1; TRBD1 matches 7 bases. J gave up 4 bases and V 7 bases, and 6 bases lay outside the gene matches. In germline, CDR1 is MDHEN, CDR2 SYDVKM. This CDR3 is built from 13 residues. Combining the CDR3 with reference TRBV28 and TRBJ1-1 gives the whole variable domain DVKVTQSSRYLVKRTGEKVFLECVQDMDHENMFWYRQDPGLGLRLIYFSYDVKMKEKGDIPEGYSVSREKKERFSLILESASTNQTSMYLCASTTTGRTEAFFGQGTRLTVV.

This clone was detected once. The DNA of the CDR3 is TGTGCCAGCAGAAGGACAGGTGGAACCGGGGAGCTGTTTTTT. Translated, it gives CASRRTGGTGELFF. This sequence joins TRBV27 and TRBJ2-2, with 7 bases lining up with TRBD1. Germline V gives CDR1 MNHEY, CDR2 SMNVEV (reference sequence). Trimming removed 6 bases from V and 5 bases from J; junction bases left unmatched: 6. The CDR3 is 14 amino acids.

This rearrangement joins TRBV7-9 to TRBJ2-3; 9 positions agree with TRBD2. The CDR3 covers 16 residues. V was clipped by 2 bases and J by 4 bases; unmatched bases: 7. The V gene's germline CDR1 is SEHNR and CDR2 FQNEAQ (reference sequence). The CDR3 sequence is CASSLQASGAADTQYF. The CDR3 DNA reads as TGTGCCAGCAGCTTACAGGCTAGCGGGGCAGCAGATACGCAGTATTTT.

Written as DNA, the CDR3 is TGTGCCAGCTCACCAGAGGGGAGGGCACTTGGTGAAGCTTTCTTT. Its protein is CASSPEGRALGEAFF. This chain connects TRBV18 to TRBJ1-1; D perhaps matches TRBD1 (5 bases). CDR1 is KGHSH and CDR2 is LQKENI in the germline V gene. The CDR3 length is 15 residues. V lost 2 bases to trimming and J lost 7 bases, with 17 bases between them.

The chain carries TRBV7-9 and TRBJ1-1, with 9 bases lining up with TRBD1. V gave up 3 bases and J gave up 3 bases; unmatched junction bases: 2. The CDR3 spans 14 residues. The germline V gene has CDR1 SEHNR and CDR2 FQNEAQ (reference sequence). For the CDR3, the DNA is TGTGCCAGCAGCTTTCGGACAGGGGACACTGAAGCTTTCTTT. This sequence encodes CASSFRTGDTEAFF.

The CDR3 sequence is CASSQQSNQPQHF. CDR3 coding DNA: TGTGCCAGCAGCCAACAGAGCAATCAGCCCCAGCATTTT. The chain has TRBV6-6 and TRBJ1-5, with D uncertain. This CDR3 has 13 amino acids. V was shortened by 6 bases and J by 1 base, with 7 bases between the two germline ends. The V gene's germline CDR1 is MNHNY and CDR2 SVGAGI (reference sequence).

The gene calls are TRBV19 and TRBJ1-5; 9 bases are shared with TRBD1. The CDR3 loop spans 16 amino acids. J was trimmed by 1 base and V by 8 bases; bases with no gene match: 9. Germline V lookup: CDR1 LNHDA, CDR2 SQIVND (reference sequence). The CDR3 DNA follows: TGTGCCAGTTCTACCCCGGACAGGGGCAGCAATCAGCCCCAGCATTTT. Amino acids: CASSTPDRGSNQPQHF.

The genes are TRBV28 and TRBJ1-1, with D tentatively TRBD1 (6 bases). This CDR3 region has 16 residues. The germline V gene encodes CDR1 MDHEN and CDR2 SYDVKM. V shed 2 bases and J shed 0 bases, with 13 bases lying between them. CDR3 nucleotide sequence: TGTGCCAGCAGTTTAGGGTTTCGACAGGTGAACACTGAAGCTTTCTTT. Residues: CASSLGFRQVNTEAFF. The whole variable domain, remainder taken from reference TRBV28 and TRBJ1-1, is DVKVTQSSRYLVKRTGEKVFLECVQDMDHENMFWYRQDPGLGLRLIYFSYDVKMKEKGDIPEGYSVSREKKERFSLILESASTNQTSMYLCASSLGFRQVNTEAFFGQGTRLTVV.

V is TRBV4-2 and J is TRBJ2-4; 12 nucleotides line up with TRBD2. The CDR3 contains 19 residues. V dropped 1 base and J dropped 2; count of bases not matched to a gene: 9. CDR1 LGHNA and CDR2 YNFKEQ come from the germline V gene. CDR3 DNA sequence: TGTGCCAGCAGCCAAGCGGCGTCCGGGACTAGCGGGCCCAAAAACATTCAGTACTTC. This gives the protein CASSQAASGTSGPKNIQYF.

V usage is TRBV2 and J usage is TRBJ1-6, with a possible D match to TRBD1 (6 bases). The germline CDR1 and CDR2 sequences are SNHLY and FYNNEI. This CDR3 spans 16 amino acids. V was clipped by 3 bases and J by 8 bases, with 17 bases between them. CDR3 DNA sequence: TGTGCCAGCAGTGATGTACAGGGAAGGGATTATTCACCCCTCCACTTT. This gives the protein CASSDVQGRDYSPLHF.

The chain uses TRBV9 and TRBJ2-2; D not certain. V gave up 0 bases and J gave up 3 bases, with 18 bases separating them. The CDR3 length is 18 residues. Germline V gene data show CDR1 as SGDLS and CDR2 as YYNGEE. The CDR3 is CASSVEHGSGSDTGELFF. The CDR3 DNA reads TGTGCCAGCAGCGTAGAGCACGGCTCCGGGTCTGACACCGGGGAGCTGTTTTTT.

This clone was observed a few times. This chain uses TRBV2 with TRBJ2-7; 9 bases map to TRBD1. The J segment lost 3 bases and the V segment lost 7 bases, leaving 4 bases of the junction unmatched. The CDR3 runs to 13 residues. Germline V gene sequence: CDR1 SNHLY, CDR2 FYNNEI. The CDR3 loop is CASIGTGYYEQYV. DNA for the CDR3: TGTGCCAGCATTGGGACAGGGTACTACGAGCAGTACGTC.

The V gene is TRBV10-3, the J gene TRBJ1-1; possible D gene TRBD1, 6 bases. CDR3 length equals 16 residues. Germline loops: CDR1 ENHRY, CDR2 SYGVKD. Trimming took 3 bases from V and 5 from J, leaving 19 bases between them. As DNA, the CDR3 is TGTGCCATCAGTGACCCAGAGGGGGAAGGCGGGACTGAAGCTTTCTTT. Its translation: CAISDPEGEGGTEAFF.

V usage is TRBV14 and J usage is TRBJ2-6; D not resolved. Germline V gene lookup returns CDR1 SGHDN and CDR2 FVKESK. V gave up 1 base and J gave up 3 bases, with 13 bases separating them. The CDR3 runs to 17 residues. For the CDR3, the DNA is TGTGCCAGCAGCCAAGCGAACTTTGCTGGTGGGGCCAACGTCCTGACTTTC. Its protein product is CASSQANFAGGANVLTF.

The chain recombines TRBV21-1 with TRBJ2-7; the table calls TRBD1, which could not be checked here. TRBV21-1 counts as a pseudogene. The CDR3 consists of 15 residues. CDR3 residues: CASSKVGGTAYEQYF. CDR3 DNA sequence: TGTGCCAGCAGCAAAGTAGGGGGAACCGCCTACGAGCAGTACTTC.

The chain combines TRBV27 with TRBJ1-2; TRBD1 aligns across 7 bases. The germline V gene encodes CDR1 MNHEY and CDR2 SMNVEV (reference sequence). With V trimmed by 2 bases and J by 8 bases, 8 bases remained unmatched. The CDR3 has 14 amino acids. The CDR3 region is CASSLRGQQGGYTF. The CDR3 nucleotides read TGTGCCAGCAGTTTACGGGGACAGCAGGGGGGCTACACCTTC.

This clone was observed a single time. The chain carries TRBV5-6 and TRBJ1-1; 7 bases align to TRBD1. V trimming: 0 bases; J trimming: 0 bases; junction bases outside the gene matches: 5. The CDR3 sequence is 16 residues long. Germline V lookup: CDR1 SGHDT, CDR2 YYEEEE. As DNA, the CDR3 is TGTGCCAGCAGCTTGGGGGGACAGACCATGAACACTGAAGCTTTCTTT. Translation: CASSLGGQTMNTEAFF.